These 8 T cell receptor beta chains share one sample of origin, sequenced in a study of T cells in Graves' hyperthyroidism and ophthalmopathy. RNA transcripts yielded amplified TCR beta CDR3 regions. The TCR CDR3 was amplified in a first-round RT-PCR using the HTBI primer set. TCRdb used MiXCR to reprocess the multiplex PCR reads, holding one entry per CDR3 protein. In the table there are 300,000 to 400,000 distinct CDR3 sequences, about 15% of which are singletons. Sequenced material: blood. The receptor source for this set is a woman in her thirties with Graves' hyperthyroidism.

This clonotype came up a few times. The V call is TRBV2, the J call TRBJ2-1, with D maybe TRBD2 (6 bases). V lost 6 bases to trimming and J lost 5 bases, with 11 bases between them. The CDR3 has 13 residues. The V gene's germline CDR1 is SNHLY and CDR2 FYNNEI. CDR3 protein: CASRMTRDNEQFF. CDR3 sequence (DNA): TGTGCCAGCAGAATGACTAGAGACAATGAGCAGTTCTTC. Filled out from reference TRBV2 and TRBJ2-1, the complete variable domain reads EPEVTQTPSHQVTQMGQEVILRCVPISNHLYFYWYRQILGQKVEFLVSFYNNEISEKSEIFDDQFSVERPDGSNFTLKIRSTKLEDSAMYFCASRMTRDNEQFFGPGTRLTVL.

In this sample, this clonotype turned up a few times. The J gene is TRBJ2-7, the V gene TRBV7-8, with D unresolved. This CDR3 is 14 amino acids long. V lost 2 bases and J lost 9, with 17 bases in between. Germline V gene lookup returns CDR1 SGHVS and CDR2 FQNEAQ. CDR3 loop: CASSLSASPTMQYF. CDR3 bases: TGTGCCAGCAGCTTATCCGCTTCCCCTACGATGCAGTACTTC.

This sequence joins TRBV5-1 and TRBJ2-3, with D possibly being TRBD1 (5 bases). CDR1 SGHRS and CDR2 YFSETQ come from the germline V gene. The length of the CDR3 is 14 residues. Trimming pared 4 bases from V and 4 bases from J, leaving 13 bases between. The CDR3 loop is CASSLGQVSDTQYF. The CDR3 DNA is TGCGCCAGCAGCCTAGGACAAGTTTCAGATACGCAGTATTTT. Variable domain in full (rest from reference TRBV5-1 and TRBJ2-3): KAGVTQTPRYLIKTRGQQVTLSCSPISGHRSVSWYQQTPGQGLQFLFEYFSETQRNKGNFPGRFSGRQFSNSRSEMNVSTLELGDSALYLCASSLGQVSDTQYFGPGTRLTVL.

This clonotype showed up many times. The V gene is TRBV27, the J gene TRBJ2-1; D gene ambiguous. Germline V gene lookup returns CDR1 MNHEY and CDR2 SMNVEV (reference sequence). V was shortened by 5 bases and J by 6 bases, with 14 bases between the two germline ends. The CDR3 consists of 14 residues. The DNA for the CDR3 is TGTGCCAGCAGTCAAACCCCCTGGGGCAATGAGCAGTTCTTC. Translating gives CASSQTPWGNEQFF.

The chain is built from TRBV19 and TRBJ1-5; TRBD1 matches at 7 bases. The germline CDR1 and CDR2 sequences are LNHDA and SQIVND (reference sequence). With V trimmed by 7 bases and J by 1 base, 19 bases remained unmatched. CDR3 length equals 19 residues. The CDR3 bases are TGTGCCAGTAAAAGGGGTGACAGGGAAGGGGGCGCGAGCAATCAGCCCCAGCATTTT. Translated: CASKRGDREGGASNQPQHF.

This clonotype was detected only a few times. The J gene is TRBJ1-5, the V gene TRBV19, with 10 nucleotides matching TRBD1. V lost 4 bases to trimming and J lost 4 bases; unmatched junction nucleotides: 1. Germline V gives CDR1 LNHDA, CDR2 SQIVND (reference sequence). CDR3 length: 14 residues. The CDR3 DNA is TGTGCCAGTAGTAGGACAGGGGGTAATCAGCCCCAGCATTTT. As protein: CASSRTGGNQPQHF.

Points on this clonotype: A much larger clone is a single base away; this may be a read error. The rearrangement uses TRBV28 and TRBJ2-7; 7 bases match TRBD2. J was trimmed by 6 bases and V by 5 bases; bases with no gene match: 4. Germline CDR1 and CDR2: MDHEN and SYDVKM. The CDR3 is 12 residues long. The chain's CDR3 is CASSPRELEQYF. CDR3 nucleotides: TGTGCCAGCAGTCCGCGGGAGCTCGAGCAGTACTTC.

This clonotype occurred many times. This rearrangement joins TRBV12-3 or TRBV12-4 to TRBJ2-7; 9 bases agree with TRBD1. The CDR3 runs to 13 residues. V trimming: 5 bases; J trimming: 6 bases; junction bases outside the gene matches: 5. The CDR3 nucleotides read TGTGCCAGCAGTGGGGACAGGGTGAGCGAGCAGTACTTC. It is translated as CASSGDRVSEQYF.